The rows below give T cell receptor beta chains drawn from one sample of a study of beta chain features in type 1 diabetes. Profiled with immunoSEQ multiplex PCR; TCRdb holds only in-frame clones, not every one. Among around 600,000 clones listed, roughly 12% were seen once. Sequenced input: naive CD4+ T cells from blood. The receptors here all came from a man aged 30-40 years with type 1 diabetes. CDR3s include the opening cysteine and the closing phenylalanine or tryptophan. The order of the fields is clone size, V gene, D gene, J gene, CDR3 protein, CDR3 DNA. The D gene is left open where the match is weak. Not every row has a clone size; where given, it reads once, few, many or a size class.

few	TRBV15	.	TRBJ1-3	CATSRERGRDIGNTIYF	TGTGCCACCAGCAGAGAGAGAGGCAGGGATATTGGAAACACCATATATTTT
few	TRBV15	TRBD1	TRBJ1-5	CATSRKGQGAGQPQHF	TGTGCCACCAGCAGGAAGGGGCAGGGGGCAGGTCAGCCCCAGCATTTT
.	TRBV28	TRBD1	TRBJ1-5	CASSSKIRDRRTSNQPQHF	TGTGCCAGCAGTTCAAAAATCCGGGACAGGAGAACTAGCAATCAGCCCCAGCATTTT
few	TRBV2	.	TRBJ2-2	CASSGRGTGELFF	TGTGCCAGCAGTGGTAGGGGGACCGGGGAGCTGTTTTTT
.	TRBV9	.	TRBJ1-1	CASSPSGGEGNTEAFF	TGTGCCAGCAGCCCCTCTGGGGGAGAAGGGAACACTGAAGCTTTCTTT
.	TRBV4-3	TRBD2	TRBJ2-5	CASSRATRGGLQTQYF	TGCGCCAGCAGCCGCGCTACGCGGGGGGGCTTACAGACCCAGTACTTC
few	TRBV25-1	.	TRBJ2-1	CASSPRRGYNEQFF	TGTGCCAGCAGTCCTCGGCGCGGCTACAATGAGCAGTTCTTC
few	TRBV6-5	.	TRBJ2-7	CASGTRPSYEQYF	TGTGCCAGTGGGACCCGCCCCTCCTACGAGCAGTACTTC
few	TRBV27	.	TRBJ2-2	CASSPPEAAKIGELFF	TGTGCCAGCAGTCCCCCGGAGGCAGCAAAGATCGGGGAGCTGTTTTTT
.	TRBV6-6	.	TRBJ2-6	CASSNAQGSGANVLTF	TGTGCCAGCAGTAATGCGCAGGGCTCTGGGGCCAACGTCCTGACTTTC
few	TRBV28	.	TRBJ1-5	CASSTSGQSNQPQHF	TGTGCCAGCAGTACCTCCGGACAGTCCAATCAGCCCCAGCATTTT
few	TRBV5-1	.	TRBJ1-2	CASSLMGRSGYGYTF	TGCGCCAGCAGCTTGATGGGAAGGAGCGGCTATGGCTACACCTTC
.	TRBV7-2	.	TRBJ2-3	CASSLPDTQYF	TGTGCCAGCAGCTTACCGGATACGCAGTATTTT
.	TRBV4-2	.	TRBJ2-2	CASSQDRVTGELFF	TGTGCCAGCAGCCAAGACAGGGTTACCGGGGAGCTGTTTTTT
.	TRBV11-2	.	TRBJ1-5	CASSFGTGAGQPQHF	TGTGCCAGCAGCTTCGGCACGGGGGCGGGACAGCCCCAGCATTTT